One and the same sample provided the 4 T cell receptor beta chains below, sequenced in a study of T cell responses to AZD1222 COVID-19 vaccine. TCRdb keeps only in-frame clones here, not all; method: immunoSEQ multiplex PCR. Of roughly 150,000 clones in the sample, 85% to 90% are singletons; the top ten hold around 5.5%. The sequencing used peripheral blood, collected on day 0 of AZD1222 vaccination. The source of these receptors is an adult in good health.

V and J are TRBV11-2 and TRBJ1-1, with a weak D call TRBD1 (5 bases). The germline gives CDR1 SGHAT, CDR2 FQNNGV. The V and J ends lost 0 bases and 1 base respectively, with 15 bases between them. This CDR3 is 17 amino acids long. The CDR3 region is CASSLEGNLDRNTEAFF. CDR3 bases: TGTGCCAGCAGCTTAGAGGGTAACCTTGACAGGAACACTGAAGCTTTCTTT.

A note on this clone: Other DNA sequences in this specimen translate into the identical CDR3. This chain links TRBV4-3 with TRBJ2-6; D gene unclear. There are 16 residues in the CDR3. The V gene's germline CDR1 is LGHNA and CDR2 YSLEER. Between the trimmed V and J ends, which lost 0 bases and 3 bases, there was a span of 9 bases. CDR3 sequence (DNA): TGCGCCAGCAGCCAAGAATCCGGTAGTGGGGCCAACGTCCTGACTTTC. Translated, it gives CASSQESGSGANVLTF.

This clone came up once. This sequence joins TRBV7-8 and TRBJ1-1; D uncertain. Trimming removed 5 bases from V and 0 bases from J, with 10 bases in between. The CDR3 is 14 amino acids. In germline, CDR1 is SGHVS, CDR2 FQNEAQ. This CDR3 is CASSTGLVNTEAFF. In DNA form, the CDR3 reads TGTGCCAGCAGCACCGGATTGGTGAACACTGAAGCTTTCTTT.

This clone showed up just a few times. In DNA, the CDR3 is TGTGCCAGCAGCTTCTACCTGGGGACTGAAGCTTTCTTT. Amino acids: CASSFYLGTEAFF. This chain connects TRBV11-3 to TRBJ1-1; D call uncertain. Germline values: CDR1 SGHNT, CDR2 YENEEA. The CDR3 length is 13 residues. Trimming removed 3 bases from V and 5 bases from J, with 10 bases in between.